The entry below gives a single T cell receptor beta chain sequence along with its context. This clonotype showed up just a few times. The antigen it binds to is not known. Qualities for individual bases were not recorded, and no much larger clone is one base off. These data originate in a study of early T cells in non-severe SARS-CoV-2 infection (dated by TCRdb to the early 2020s). Broadly, across the study: TCR sequencing used bulk RNA from unsorted whole blood, so alpha and beta chains could not be paired.

The research as a whole found: VDJdb matching was skewed toward anti-spike CD8 responses and likely underestimated virus-specific expansions by missing private and CD4 specificities.

The receptor library was made with 5' RACE. Sequencer: NextSeq 500. Unique molecular identifiers were attached to individual cDNA molecules in the TCR library protocol so that sequencing error and PCR bias could be corrected. Both TCR alpha and beta chains were sequenced, and tight co-correlation was observed between alpha and beta sequence abundances in each sample. Per the source publication's procedure: Decombinator V4 was used to perform V gene, J gene and CDR3 annotation of TCR sequences. Expanded TCRs were defined as changing significantly between any two time points under a Poisson model with p below 0.0001. TCR abundances were normalised to the total number of TCRs sequenced in each sample and reported as counts per million. MAIT TCRs were defined by TRAV1-2 paired with TRAJ12, TRAJ20 or TRAJ33, and iNKT TCRs by TRAV10 paired with TRAJ18. VDJdb, accessed on 1 November 2021, was searched for TCRs annotated for CMV, EBV and SARS-CoV-2, and TCRs annotated for more than one antigen were excluded. In TCRdb, the public reads were trimmed at Q25 with fastp and aligned with MiXCR, with productive beta chains retained. Every entry covers one CDR3 protein and lists the most common genes and DNA from its rows. The V and J calls reflect TCRdb's pipeline rather than the authors' work. The table for this sample lists 75,000 to 100,000 distinct CDR3 sequences; 16% of them were counted only once. The ten most abundant clones make up roughly 1.3% of the sample.

The V and J ends are trimmed by 1 base and 4 bases, leaving 7 bases between them. Looking up the germline V gene yields CDR1 SGHAT and CDR2 FQNNGV. The CDR3, cysteine through phenylalanine, is 14 amino acids long. The entry retains the CDR3 DNA only, 42 bases that are in frame from base 1. Set within a cohort of healthcare workers in London, UK, this nested case-control study involved weekly PCR testing of nasopharyngeal swabs along with blood sampling. Healthcare workers were recruited during the week of the UK lockdown, between 23 and 31 March 2020, and followed weekly for up to about 16 weeks. The sequence links TRBV11-2 to TRBJ2-2, with the D gene not confidently named. The specimen sequenced was whole blood. The TCR sequence derives from an adult who was a healthcare worker with PCR-confirmed SARS-CoV-2 infection or an uninfected control (not recorded which). The nucleotide sequence is TGTGCCAGCAGCTTAGGGGGTTTCACCGGGGAGCTGTTTTTT. Translation gives CASSLGGFTGELFF.